This note documents a single TCR beta chain sequence. The antigen remains unidentified. Primers for the PCR totalled 60 Vbeta and 13 Jbeta. Assay: immunoSEQ multiplex PCR; the TCRdb copy retains only in-frame clones and omits some. The table has approximately 170,000 clones, around 77% seen once. The CDR3 covers 14 residues. The J segment lost 2 bases and the V segment lost 11 bases, leaving 8 bases of the junction unmatched. The germline CDR1 and CDR2 sequences are SNHLY and FYNNEI. The entry originates in a study of cytomegalovirus exposure and HLA in healthy donors. The wider study: Unique TCR beta sequences numbering 117 million came from around 180 million T cells in an earlier analysis.

Study-level findings and limits: It was about 150 TCR beta chains that were listed as cytomegalovirus-associated. The authors confirmed in vitro that three CMV-associated chains were specific for CMV antigens. Some V segments could not be told apart, so they were left out, TRBV6-2 and TRBV6-3 among them.

The chain is built from TRBV2 and TRBJ2-2; TRBD1 aligns across 7 bases. The sequencing sample was made of PBMCs. The receptor was derived from a woman in her late teens or twenties in good health and CMV-seronegative. CDR3 loop: CASSRDRNTGELFF. The CDR3 DNA follows: TGTGCCTCAAGCCGGGACAGAAACACCGGGGAGCTGTTTTTT.